Listed here is a single T cell receptor beta chain. This CDR3 has 14 amino acids. The germline V and J ends were trimmed by 0 bases and 5 bases, with 11 bases remaining between them. Germline V lookup: CDR1 SGDLS, CDR2 YYNGEE. The data are from a study of blood T cell repertoires in COVID-19. Across the whole study: The study drew acute and convalescent COVID-19 samples from the United States, Italy and Spain. T cells, B-cell-depleted T cells, or PBMCs provided the cDNA or gDNA that served as material.

Under the authors' procedure: Nucleated cell number was recorded as an estimate derived from reference gene primer amplification. Some clones are missing from TCRdb's copy, which holds only in-frame ones; the method was immunoSEQ multiplex PCR. V, J and clone size are those of that table, while D and trimming were read from the DNA. The table records about 250,000 clones, roughly four fifths of them present only once. This chain uses TRBV9 with TRBJ2-5, with D perhaps TRBD2 (6 bases). Sequenced sample: peripheral blood. This receptor was obtained from a woman in her seventies with acute or convalescent COVID-19. Written as DNA, the CDR3 is TGTGCCAGCAGCGTAGATGCTAGCGAGGAGACCCAGTACTTC. It yields the protein CASSVDASEETQYF.